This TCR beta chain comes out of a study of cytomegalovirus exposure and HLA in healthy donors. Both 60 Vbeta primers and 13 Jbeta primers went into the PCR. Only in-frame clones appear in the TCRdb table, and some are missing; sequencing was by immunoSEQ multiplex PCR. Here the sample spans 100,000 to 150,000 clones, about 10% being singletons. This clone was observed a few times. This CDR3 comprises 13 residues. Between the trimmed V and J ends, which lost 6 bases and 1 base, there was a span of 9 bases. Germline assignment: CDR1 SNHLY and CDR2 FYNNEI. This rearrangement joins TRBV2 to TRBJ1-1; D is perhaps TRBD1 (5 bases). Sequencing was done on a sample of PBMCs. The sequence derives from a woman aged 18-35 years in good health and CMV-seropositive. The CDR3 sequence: CASSKGENTEAFF. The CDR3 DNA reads TGTGCCAGCAGCAAAGGGGAGAACACTGAAGCTTTCTTT.